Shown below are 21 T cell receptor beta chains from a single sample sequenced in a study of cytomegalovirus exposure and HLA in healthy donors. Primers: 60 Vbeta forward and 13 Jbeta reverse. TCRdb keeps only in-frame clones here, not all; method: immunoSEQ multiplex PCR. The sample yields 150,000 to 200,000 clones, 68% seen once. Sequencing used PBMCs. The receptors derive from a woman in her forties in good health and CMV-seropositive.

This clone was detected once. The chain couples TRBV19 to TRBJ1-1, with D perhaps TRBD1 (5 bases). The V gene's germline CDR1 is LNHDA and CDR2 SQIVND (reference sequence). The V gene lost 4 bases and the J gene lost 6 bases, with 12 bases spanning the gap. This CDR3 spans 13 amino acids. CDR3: CASSTTGRAEAFF. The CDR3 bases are TGTGCCAGTAGTACTACAGGCCGAGCTGAAGCTTTCTTT.

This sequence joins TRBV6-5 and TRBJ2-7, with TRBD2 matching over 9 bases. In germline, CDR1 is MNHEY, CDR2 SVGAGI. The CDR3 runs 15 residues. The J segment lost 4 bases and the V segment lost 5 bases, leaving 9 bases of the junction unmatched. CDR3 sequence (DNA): TGTGCCAGCAGTCCAGACGGACTAGCGCGTTACGAGCAGTACTTC. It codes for CASSPDGLARYEQYF.

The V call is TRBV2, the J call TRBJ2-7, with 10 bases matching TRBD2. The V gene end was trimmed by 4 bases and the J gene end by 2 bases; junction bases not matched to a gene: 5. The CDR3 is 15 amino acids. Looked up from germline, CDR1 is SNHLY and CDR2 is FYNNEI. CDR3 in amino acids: CASSVGTSAAYEQYF. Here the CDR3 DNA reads TGTGCCAGCAGTGTAGGGACTAGCGCAGCCTACGAGCAGTACTTC.

CDR3 sequence: CASNRDRGNTEAFF. The CDR3 DNA reads as TGTGCCAGCAATCGGGACAGGGGAAACACTGAAGCTTTCTTT. The chain uses TRBV6-5 and TRBJ1-1; 10 bases agree with TRBD1. The CDR3 runs 14 residues. Germline CDR1 reads MNHEY; CDR2 reads SVGAGI. With V trimmed by 7 bases and J by 2 bases, 4 bases remained unmatched.

Here the CDR3 DNA reads TGTGCCAGCAGCGCCGAAACAGGATCTGGAAACACCATATATTTT. This translates into CASSAETGSGNTIYF. The chain recombines TRBV9 with TRBJ1-3, with TRBD1 as a possible D gene (5 bases). The V end lost 3 bases, the J end lost 1 base, and 11 bases lay between the germline ends. The CDR3 has 15 residues. Looked up from germline, CDR1 is SGDLS and CDR2 is YYNGEE.

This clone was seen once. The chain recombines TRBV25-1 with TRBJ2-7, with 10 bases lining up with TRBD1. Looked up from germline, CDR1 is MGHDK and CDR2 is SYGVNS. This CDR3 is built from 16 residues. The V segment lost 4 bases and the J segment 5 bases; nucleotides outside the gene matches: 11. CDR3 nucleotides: TGTGCCAGCAGTGTAGCAGGGGGACAGGGGTCCCACGAGCAGTACTTC. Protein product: CASSVAGGQGSHEQYF.

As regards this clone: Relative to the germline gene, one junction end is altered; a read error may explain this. The CDR3 DNA is TGTGCCAGCAGCTTGGCGAGTACCGGGAATTCACCCCTCAACTTT. It yields the protein CASSLASTGNSPLNF. The chain recombines TRBV5-6 with TRBJ1-6; D is unresolved. This CDR3 comprises 15 residues. Germline V lookup: CDR1 SGHDT, CDR2 YYEEEE.

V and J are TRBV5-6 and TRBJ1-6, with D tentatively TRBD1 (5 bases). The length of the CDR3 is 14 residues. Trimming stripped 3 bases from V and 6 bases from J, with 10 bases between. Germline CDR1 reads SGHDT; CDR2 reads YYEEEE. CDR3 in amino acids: CASSSRETNSPLHF. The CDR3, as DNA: TGTGCCAGCAGCTCCAGGGAAACTAATTCACCCCTCCACTTT.

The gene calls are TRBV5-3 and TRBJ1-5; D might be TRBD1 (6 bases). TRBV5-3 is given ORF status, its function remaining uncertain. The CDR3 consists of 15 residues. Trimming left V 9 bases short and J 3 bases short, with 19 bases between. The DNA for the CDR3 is TGTGCCACCACATGGACAGCCGCACACAATCAGCCCCAGCATTTT. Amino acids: CATTWTAAHNQPQHF.

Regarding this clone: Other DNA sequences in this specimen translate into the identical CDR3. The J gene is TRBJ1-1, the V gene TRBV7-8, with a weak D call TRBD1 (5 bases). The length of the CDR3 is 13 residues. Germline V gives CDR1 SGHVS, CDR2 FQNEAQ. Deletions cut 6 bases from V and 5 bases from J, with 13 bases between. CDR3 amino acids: CASSYQGGTEAFF. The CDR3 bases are TGTGCCAGCAGTTACCAGGGTGGGACTGAAGCTTTCTTT.

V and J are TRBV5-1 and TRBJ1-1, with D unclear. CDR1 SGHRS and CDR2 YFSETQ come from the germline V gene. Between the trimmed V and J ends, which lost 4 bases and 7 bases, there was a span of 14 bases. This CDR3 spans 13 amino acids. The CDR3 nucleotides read TGCGCCAGCAGCGGCGGAGGGCGCTATGAAGCTTTCTTT. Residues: CASSGGGRYEAFF. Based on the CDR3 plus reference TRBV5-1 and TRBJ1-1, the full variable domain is KAGVTQTPRYLIKTRGQQVTLSCSPISGHRSVSWYQQTPGQGLQFLFEYFSETQRNKGNFPGRFSGRQFSNSRSEMNVSTLELGDSALYLCASSGGGRYEAFFGQGTRLTVV.

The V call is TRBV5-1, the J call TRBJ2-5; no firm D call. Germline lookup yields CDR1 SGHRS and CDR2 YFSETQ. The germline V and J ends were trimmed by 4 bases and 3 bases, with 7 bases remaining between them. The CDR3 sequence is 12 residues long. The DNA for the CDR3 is TGCGCCAGCAGCCCCACGGAAGAGACCCAGTACTTC. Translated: CASSPTEETQYF. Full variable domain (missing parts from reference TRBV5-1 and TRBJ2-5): KAGVTQTPRYLIKTRGQQVTLSCSPISGHRSVSWYQQTPGQGLQFLFEYFSETQRNKGNFPGRFSGRQFSNSRSEMNVSTLELGDSALYLCASSPTEETQYFGPGTRLLVL.

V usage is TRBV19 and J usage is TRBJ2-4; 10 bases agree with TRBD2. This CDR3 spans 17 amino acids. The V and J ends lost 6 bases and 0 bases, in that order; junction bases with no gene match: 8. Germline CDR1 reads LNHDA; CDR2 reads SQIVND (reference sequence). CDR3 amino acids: CASSPQREGLAKNIQYF. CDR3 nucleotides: TGTGCCAGTAGCCCGCAGCGGGAGGGTTTAGCCAAAAACATTCAGTACTTC.

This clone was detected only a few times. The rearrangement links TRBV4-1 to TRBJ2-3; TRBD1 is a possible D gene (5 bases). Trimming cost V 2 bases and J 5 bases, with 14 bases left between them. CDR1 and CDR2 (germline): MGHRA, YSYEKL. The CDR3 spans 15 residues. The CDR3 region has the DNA TGCGCCAGCAGCCAAATGTTAGGGGTCAGAGATACGCAGTATTTT. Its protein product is CASSQMLGVRDTQYF.

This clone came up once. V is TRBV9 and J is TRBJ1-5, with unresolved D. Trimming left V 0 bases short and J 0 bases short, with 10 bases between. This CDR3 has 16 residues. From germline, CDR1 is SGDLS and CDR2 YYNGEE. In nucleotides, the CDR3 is TGTGCCAGCAGCGTAGGGGCAGATTATAGCAATCAGCCCCAGCATTTT. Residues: CASSVGADYSNQPQHF.

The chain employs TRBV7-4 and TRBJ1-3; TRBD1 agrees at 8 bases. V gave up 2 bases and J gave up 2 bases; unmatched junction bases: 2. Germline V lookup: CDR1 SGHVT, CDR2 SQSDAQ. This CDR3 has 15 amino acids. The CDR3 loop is CASSLRTGTGNTIYF. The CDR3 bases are TGTGCCAGCAGCTTAAGGACAGGGACTGGAAACACCATATATTTT.

For the CDR3, the DNA is TGTGCCAGTAGTATGCGTACAGGGGGAGACACTGAAGCTTTCTTT. Translation gives CASSMRTGGDTEAFF. V and J are TRBV19 and TRBJ1-1, with TRBD1 matching over 8 bases. CDR1 LNHDA and CDR2 SQIVND come from the germline V gene (reference sequence). This CDR3 region has 15 residues. The junction had 6 bases not matched to a gene; V was cut back by 3 bases and J by 3 bases.

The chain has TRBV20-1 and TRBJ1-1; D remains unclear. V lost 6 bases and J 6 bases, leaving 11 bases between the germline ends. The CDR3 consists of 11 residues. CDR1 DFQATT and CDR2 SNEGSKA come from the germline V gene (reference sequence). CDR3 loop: CSASEAAEAFF. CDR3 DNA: TGCAGTGCAAGCGAAGCGGCTGAAGCTTTCTTT.

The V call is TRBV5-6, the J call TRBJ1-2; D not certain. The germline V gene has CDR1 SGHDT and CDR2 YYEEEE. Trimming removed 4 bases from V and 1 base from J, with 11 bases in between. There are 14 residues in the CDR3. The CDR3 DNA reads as TGTGCCAGCAGCCTGAGCGGGGATAACTATGGCTACACCTTC. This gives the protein CASSLSGDNYGYTF.

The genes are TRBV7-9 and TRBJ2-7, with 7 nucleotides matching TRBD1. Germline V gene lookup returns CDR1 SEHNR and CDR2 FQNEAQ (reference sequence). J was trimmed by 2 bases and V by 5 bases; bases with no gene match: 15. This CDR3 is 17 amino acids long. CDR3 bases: TGTGCCAGCAGCACCGATAGGGGGCCAGGGGCCCCCTACGAGCAGTACTTC. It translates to CASSTDRGPGAPYEQYF.

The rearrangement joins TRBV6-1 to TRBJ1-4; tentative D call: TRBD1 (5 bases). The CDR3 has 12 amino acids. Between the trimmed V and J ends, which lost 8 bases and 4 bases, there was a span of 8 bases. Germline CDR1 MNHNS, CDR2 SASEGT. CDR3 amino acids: CASRGYNEKLFF. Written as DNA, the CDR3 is TGTGCCAGCCGGGGGTATAATGAAAAACTGTTTTTT.